This is a list of T cell receptor beta chains from one sample in a study of blood T cell repertoires in COVID-19. Only in-frame clones appear in the TCRdb table, and some are missing; sequencing was by immunoSEQ multiplex PCR. There are about 75,000 clones in the sample; approximately 79% occur only once, and approximately 2.8% lies in the top ten. The sequenced sample was peripheral blood. These receptors all stem from a human donor with acute or convalescent COVID-19. The donor label of this sample is uncertain. The CDR3 runs from the conserved cysteine through the conserved F or W. Fields, in order: D gene, clone size, V gene, J gene, CDR3 protein, CDR3 DNA. The D gene is left open where the match is weak. A row's size may be missing; if present it is once, few, many or a size class.

-	-	TRBV7-2	TRBJ1-3	CASSSRPFESGNTIYF	TGTGCCAGCAGCTCCAGGCCCTTTGAGTCTGGAAACACCATATATTTT
TRBD1	many	TRBV3-1/TRBV3-2	TRBJ1-6	CASTGGPNSPLHF	TGTGCCAGCACAGGGGGACCTAATTCACCCCTCCACTTT
TRBD1	-	TRBV4-1	TRBJ1-4	CASSQERGGGEKLFF	TGCGCCAGCAGCCAAGAAAGAGGGGGCGGTGAAAAACTGTTTTTT
-	-	TRBV19	TRBJ2-3	CASTRGSTDTQYF	TGTGCCAGTACCCGGGGGAGCACAGATACGCAGTATTTT
-	-	TRBV4-3	TRBJ2-1	CASSQDRYLTPGNEQFF	TGCGCCAGCAGCCAAGATCGCTACCTGACTCCTGGCAATGAGCAGTTCTTC
-	-	TRBV28	TRBJ1-2	CASRPQGIANYGYTF	TGTGCCAGCAGACCCCAGGGAATCGCTAACTATGGCTACACCTTC
-	-	TRBV30	TRBJ1-6	CAWSVGSSYNSPLHF	TGTGCCTGGAGTGTGGGGAGCTCCTATAATTCACCCCTCCACTTT
TRBD1	-	TRBV24-1	TRBJ2-5	CATSDHTGTGKETQYF	TGTGCCACCAGTGACCACACCGGGACAGGGAAAGAGACCCAGTACTTC
-	-	TRBV5-1	TRBJ2-5	CASSWRTFPETQYF	TGCGCCAGCAGCTGGAGGACTTTCCCAGAGACCCAGTACTTC
-	-	TRBV19	TRBJ1-5	CASAGKSNQPQHF	TGTGCCAGTGCAGGGAAAAGCAATCAGCCCCAGCATTTT
-	-	TRBV3-1/TRBV3-2	TRBJ2-1	CASGLLLNEQFF	TGTGCCAGCGGCCTCCTACTCAATGAGCAGTTCTTC
TRBD2	-	TRBV5-6	TRBJ2-5	CASSLLKLAGVGQETQYF	TGTGCCAGCAGCTTATTAAAACTAGCGGGAGTTGGGCAAGAGACCCAGTACTTC
TRBD2	-	TRBV5-1	TRBJ2-2	CASAGGYTGELFF	TGCGCCAGCGCGGGAGGGTACACCGGGGAGCTGTTTTTT
TRBD2	-	TRBV28	TRBJ2-1	CASSPGLAGANFYNEQFF	TGTGCCAGCAGCCCTGGACTAGCGGGGGCAAACTTTTACAATGAGCAGTTCTTC
-	once	TRBV7-9	TRBJ2-2	CASKLVPGELFF	TGTGCCAGTAAACTAGTTCCCGGGGAGCTGTTTTTT
TRBD2	-	TRBV7-2	TRBJ2-7	CASSFGGRASEQYF	TGTGCCAGCAGCTTTGGCGGGAGGGCATCCGAGCAGTACTTC
-	once	TRBV18	TRBJ1-1	CASSEQTNTEAFF	TGTGCCAGCTCAGAACAGACCAACACTGAAGCTTTCTTT
-	-	TRBV2	TRBJ1-2	CASSVLDSVNYGYTF	TGTGCCAGCAGTGTCCTGGACAGCGTTAACTATGGCTACACCTTC
-	few	TRBV3-1/TRBV3-2	TRBJ2-6	CASGSTAERRGANVLTF	TGTGCCAGCGGGTCGACAGCAGAAAGGCGGGGGGCCAACGTCCTGACTTTC
-	-	TRBV9	TRBJ2-1	CASSVDSGSYNEQFF	TGTGCCAGCAGCGTAGATAGCGGCTCCTACAATGAGCAGTTCTTC
-	-	TRBV5-1	TRBJ2-5	CASRSGEVETQYF	TGCGCCAGCAGGTCGGGGGAAGTGGAGACCCAGTACTTC
TRBD1	few	TRBV12-3/TRBV12-4	TRBJ1-2	CASTPRDRGYTF	TGTGCCAGCACCCCTCGGGACAGAGGCTACACCTTC
-	-	TRBV19	TRBJ1-3	CASSIWRSSGNTIYF	TGTGCCAGTAGTATCTGGCGGAGCTCTGGAAACACCATATATTTT
-	-	TRBV28	TRBJ1-1	CASSLISPGDTEAFF	TGTGCCAGCAGTTTGATATCCCCGGGGGACACTGAAGCTTTCTTT
-	few	TRBV7-7	TRBJ2-2	CASSLDLTEDTGELFF	TGTGCTAGCAGCTTAGACTTGACAGAGGACACCGGGGAGCTGTTTTTT
TRBD1	-	TRBV7-2	TRBJ2-5	CASSPGQGQETQYF	TGTGCCAGCAGCCCCGGACAGGGCCAAGAGACCCAGTACTTC
-	few	TRBV24-1	TRBJ1-2	CATSVAGINYGYTF	TGTGCCACCAGTGTGGCGGGGATTAACTATGGCTACACCTTC
-	-	TRBV10-2	TRBJ1-5	CASQQGPRNQPQHF	TGCGCCAGCCAACAGGGCCCCCGGAATCAGCCCCAGCATTTT
-	-	TRBV19	TRBJ1-1	CASIRRTLMSTEAFF	TGTGCCAGTATCCGAAGGACACTTATGAGCACTGAAGCTTTCTTT
TRBD1	-	TRBV3-1/TRBV3-2	TRBJ1-4	CASSQPGTGSEKLFF	TGTGCCAGCAGCCAACCCGGGACAGGGTCTGAAAAACTGTTTTTT
TRBD1	-	TRBV15	TRBJ2-3	CATSSPDRGLLTDTQYF	TGTGCCACCAGCTCCCCCGACAGGGGGCTACTCACAGATACGCAGTATTTT
TRBD2	few	TRBV15	TRBJ2-3	CATSLERGSTDTQYF	TGTGCCACCAGTCTAGAGCGGGGGAGCACAGATACGCAGTATTTT
-	few	TRBV25-1	TRBJ1-5	CASSAQGNQPQHF	TGTGCCAGCAGTGCACAGGGTAATCAGCCCCAGCATTTT
-	-	TRBV6-5	TRBJ1-6	CASRAGRDVTPLHF	TGTGCCAGCAGGGCGGGAAGGGATGTAACACCCCTCCACTTT
TRBD1	-	TRBV19	TRBJ1-6	CASMENRGRSPLHF	TGTGCCAGTATGGAGAACAGGGGCAGATCACCCCTCCACTTT
TRBD1	-	TRBV28	TRBJ2-2	CASRTGLKELFF	TGTGCCAGCAGGACAGGGTTAAAGGAGCTGTTTTTT
TRBD1	-	TRBV2	TRBJ1-5	CASSSFDRDNQPQHF	TGTGCCAGCAGTAGTTTCGACAGGGATAATCAGCCCCAGCATTTT
TRBD2	-	TRBV7-2	TRBJ2-7	CASSLQAGGFYEQYF	TGTGCCAGCAGCTTACAAGCGGGAGGTTTCTACGAGCAGTACTTC
-	-	TRBV21-1	TRBJ2-2	CASPEGEGGLPGELFF	TGTGCCAGCCCCGAGGGTGAGGGCGGCTTGCCCGGGGAGCTGTTTTTT
TRBD2	-	TRBV7-2	TRBJ2-1	CASSLELAGGHNEQFF	TGTGCCAGCAGCTTAGAACTAGCGGGGGGGCACAATGAGCAGTTCTTC
-	-	TRBV21-1	TRBJ1-2	CASSGPQGGYGYTF	TGTGCCAGCAGCGGACCACAGGGCGGCTATGGCTACACCTTC
-	-	TRBV6-5	TRBJ1-4	CASCPIEGNEKLFF	TGTGCCAGCTGTCCGATTGAGGGAAATGAAAAACTGTTTTTT
-	few	TRBV30	TRBJ1-5	CAWNSGGNQPQHF	TGTGCCTGGAACTCAGGGGGCAATCAGCCCCAGCATTTT
TRBD2	-	TRBV7-2	TRBJ2-3	CASSEERELGDTQYF	TGTGCCAGCAGCGAGGAGCGGGAGTTAGGAGATACGCAGTATTTT
-	-	TRBV27	TRBJ2-7	CASSLGRVTYEQYF	TGTGCCAGCAGTTTAGGCAGGGTGACCTACGAGCAGTACTTC
-	-	TRBV19	TRBJ1-2	CASNRGRVKNNYGYTF	TGTGCCAGTAACAGAGGGCGGGTAAAGAATAACTATGGCTACACCTTC
-	few	TRBV6-5	TRBJ1-5	CASKGGNSNQPQHF	TGTGCCAGCAAAGGCGGTAATAGCAATCAGCCCCAGCATTTT
-	-	TRBV18	TRBJ1-2	CASSPQGMIRYGYTF	TGTGCCAGCTCACCTCAGGGTATGATTCGCTATGGCTACACCTTC
TRBD2	few	TRBV5-1	TRBJ2-1	CASSPLTSGAYSNNEQFF	TGCGCCAGCAGCCCACTGACTAGCGGGGCCTATTCTAACAATGAGCAGTTCTTC
TRBD2	once	TRBV7-2	TRBJ2-3	CASSRTSGGYYTQYF	TGTGCCAGCAGCCGCACTAGCGGGGGATACTATACGCAGTATTTT
-	-	TRBV2	TRBJ1-5	CASSELGGVRNQPQHF	TGTGCCAGCAGTGAATTAGGGGGTGTACGCAATCAGCCCCAGCATTTT
TRBD1	-	TRBV6-6	TRBJ2-7	CASSTNRDSPYEQYF	TGTGCCAGCAGCACCAACCGGGACAGCCCCTACGAGCAGTACTTC
-	many	TRBV7-6	TRBJ2-2	CASSLSGGELFF	TGTGCCAGCAGCCTATCGGGCGGGGAGCTGTTTTTT
TRBD1	-	TRBV7-2	TRBJ1-2	CASSQGQGYGYTF	TGTGCCAGCAGCCAAGGACAGGGCTATGGCTACACCTTC